The rows below give T cell receptor beta chains drawn from one sample of a study of OX40 agonist ivuxolimab in advanced cancers. TCRdb's table, derived via immunoSEQ multiplex PCR, lists solely in-frame clones and lacks some. This repertoire shows 30,000 to 40,000 clones, around 83% found once; its top ten account for around a fifth. The specimen was CD4+ or CD8+ T cells sorted from blood, collected in a trial of the OX40 agonist ivuxolimab. All receptors come from an adult with an advanced solid tumor such as melanoma, head and neck, liver or kidney cancer. The CDR3 runs from the conserved cysteine through the conserved F or W. The D gene is left open where the match is weak. Where a row states a size, it is once, few, many or the class of an expanded clone; other rows omit it.

size,J,D,length,V,DNA,CDR3
many,TRBJ2-2,TRBD1,13,TRBV10-1,TGCGCCAGCAGTACAGGGGTCACCGGGGAGCTGTTTTTT,CASSTGVTGELFF
.,TRBJ2-1,.,15,TRBV27,TGTGCCAGCAGTTTATCTGTCCCCTTGTACAATGAGCAGTTCTTC,CASSLSVPLYNEQFF
few,TRBJ1-5,.,14,TRBV27,TGTGCCAGCAGTTTATCGGATAGCAATCAGCCCCAGCATTTT,CASSLSDSNQPQHF
.,TRBJ1-2,.,12,TRBV9,TGTGCCAGCAGCGTAGGTCGTCATGGCTACACCTTC,CASSVGRHGYTF
.,TRBJ2-1,TRBD2,17,TRBV7-9,TGTGCCAGCAGCTTAGGTCGGGCGACTAGCGGTGGCAATGAGCAGTTCTTC,CASSLGRATSGGNEQFF
.,TRBJ2-6,.,14,TRBV7-3,TGTGCCAGCAGCTGGCTCTCTGGGGCCAACGTCCTGACTTTC,CASSWLSGANVLTF
.,TRBJ2-7,TRBD1,16,TRBV28,TGTGCCAGCAACTCACCGGGACAGGGCGTTACCTACGAGCAGTACTTC,CASNSPGQGVTYEQYF
.,TRBJ1-1,TRBD1,13,TRBV5-1,TGCGCCAGCTCCGGGGCAGGGGGCACTGAAGCTTTCTTT,CASSGAGGTEAFF
.,TRBJ2-3,TRBD2,15,TRBV11-2,TGTGCCAGCAGCCGAGGACTAGCGGGAGGAGATACGCAGTATTTT,CASSRGLAGGDTQYF
.,TRBJ1-1,.,14,TRBV7-6,TGTGCCAGCAGTTCTATTTCCCGGGACTCTGAAGCTTTCTTT,CASSSISRDSEAFF
.,TRBJ1-1,.,9,TRBV6-1,TGTGTCCTCAGGGTACGAGCTTTCTTT,CVLRVRAFF
few,TRBJ2-7,.,10,TRBV2,TGTGCCAGCTCTGGAGTCGAGCAGTACTTC,CASSGVEQYF
.,TRBJ2-5,.,13,TRBV7-3,TGTGCCAGCAGCCGACGGCCCCAAGAGACCCAGTACTTC,CASSRRPQETQYF
.,TRBJ1-6,.,14,TRBV9,TGTGCCAGCAGCGTAGGGGGGGATAATTCACCCCTCCACTTT,CASSVGGDNSPLHF
.,TRBJ2-3,.,13,TRBV5-1,TGCGCCAGCAGCGCGAGTTCTCAGGATACGCAGTATTTT,CASSASSQDTQYF
.,TRBJ1-2,.,13,TRBV19,TGTGCCAGTAGTATAGCGTCTTTCGATGGCTACACCTTC,CASSIASFDGYTF
.,TRBJ2-1,.,13,TRBV27,TGTGCCAGCAGTGAGATCACAGGGTCCAGGGAGGTCTTC,CASSEITGSREVF
.,TRBJ2-7,.,12,TRBV6-6,TGTGCCAGCTCGTCTTCTTTGTACGAGCAGTACTTC,CASSSSLYEQYF
few,TRBJ1-5,.,13,TRBV19,TGTGCCACCCAACAGGCTAGCAATCAGCCCCAGCATTTT,CATQQASNQPQHF
.,TRBJ1-2,.,12,TRBV4-3,TGCGCCAGCAGCCAAGACCGCTCTGGCTACACCTTC,CASSQDRSGYTF
.,TRBJ2-7,.,12,TRBV11-1,TGTGCCAGCAGCGACAGGACATTTTCGCAGTACTTC,CASSDRTFSQYF
.,TRBJ2-7,.,15,TRBV7-2,TGTGCCAGCAGCCCGTTTTTGGGGGAGGACTACGAGCAGTACTTC,CASSPFLGEDYEQYF
.,TRBJ2-6,.,16,TRBV6-6,TGTGCCAGCAGTTACGAGGGGGGGTCTGGGGCCAACGTCCTGACTTTC,CASSYEGGSGANVLTF